Below, 16 T cell receptor beta chains from the same sample are listed, as sequenced in a study of Graves' ophthalmopathy and Graves' hyperthyroidism. RNA transcripts yielded amplified TCR beta CDR3 regions. HTBI-primed RT-PCR formed the first round, and a multiplex PCR formed the second. Via MiXCR, TCRdb re-called the multiplex PCR reads, giving one row per CDR3 protein. The data show roughly 400,000 distinct CDR3 sequences, with roughly 18% seen just once and 1.6% held by the top ten. Sample: peripheral blood. The receptors come from a woman younger than 30 with Graves' ophthalmopathy.

This clonotype was recorded at least ten times. V is TRBV29-1 and J is TRBJ2-2, with TRBD2 identical over 10 bases. Germline loops: CDR1 SQVTM, CDR2 ANQGSEA. V was clipped by 7 bases and J by 5 bases; unmatched bases: 10. The CDR3 contains 15 residues. The CDR3 protein is CSAVPSGSGTGELFF. CDR3 in DNA: TGCAGCGCCGTACCTAGCGGGAGTGGGACCGGGGAGCTGTTTTTT.

This clonotype was seen many times. The chain couples TRBV11-2 to TRBJ1-1; TRBD1 matches 9 bases. Germline V gives CDR1 SGHAT, CDR2 FQNNGV. J was trimmed by 5 bases and V by 5 bases; bases with no gene match: 18. CDR3 length: 18 residues. CDR3 sequence reads: CASSAEFRDRAFPTEAFF. The CDR3 region has the DNA TGTGCCAGCAGCGCGGAATTCCGGGACAGGGCATTTCCAACTGAAGCTTTCTTT.

As concerns this clonotype: A read error may be the cause here, since a much bigger clone is one base away. The chain has TRBV29-1 and TRBJ1-1; D not resolved. This CDR3 spans 11 amino acids. The V gene lost 5 bases and the J gene lost 0 bases, with 4 bases spanning the gap. CDR1 and CDR2 from the germline V gene are SQVTM and ANQGSEA. As DNA, the CDR3 is TGCAGCGTTAACGTGAACACTGAAGCTTTCTTT. Its protein product is CSVNVNTEAFF.

As concerns this clonotype: A much larger clone lies one base from this, so it may be a read error. The rearrangement joins TRBV6-5 to TRBJ1-2, with TRBD1 identical over 9 bases. The J segment lost 7 bases and the V segment lost 0 bases, leaving 9 bases of the junction unmatched. CDR3 size: 16 residues. In germline, CDR1 is MNHEY, CDR2 SVGAGI. The CDR3 sequence: CASSYSKGQGGCGYTF. The CDR3 nucleotides are TGTGCCAGCAGTTACTCTAAGGGACAGGGAGGTTGTGGCTACACCTTC.

This clonotype was found many times. The rearrangement joins TRBV28 to TRBJ1-1; 8 bases map to TRBD1. CDR1 and CDR2 from the germline V gene are MDHEN and SYDVKM. Unmatched junction bases numbered 9, after V lost 3 bases and J lost 3 bases. CDR3 length: 16 amino acids. The CDR3 protein is CASSFYRGTNHTEAFF. CDR3 coding DNA: TGTGCCAGCAGTTTTTACAGGGGGACCAACCACACTGAAGCTTTCTTT.

This clonotype was recorded many times. The genes are TRBV7-2 and TRBJ1-1; D is undetermined. The germline CDR1 and CDR2 sequences are SGHTA and FQGNSA. V was cut by 4 bases and J by 6 bases, with 12 bases left in between. There are 13 residues in the CDR3. The CDR3 sequence: CASSSPPSPEAFF. The CDR3 DNA sequence: TGTGCCAGCAGCTCGCCCCCGTCCCCTGAAGCTTTCTTT.

This clonotype appeared many times. The chain joins TRBV30 to TRBJ1-1; no reliable D call. The V gene lost 4 bases and the J gene lost 6 bases, with 12 bases spanning the gap. Germline lookup yields CDR1 GTSNPN and CDR2 SVGIG (reference sequence). The CDR3 runs 12 residues. CDR3 sequence (DNA): TGTGCCTGGAAATGGTCGGGGTCTGAAGCTTTCTTT. Translated, it gives CAWKWSGSEAFF.

Many counts were recorded for this clonotype. This chain joins TRBV28 and TRBJ1-3; D is undetermined. Germline loops: CDR1 MDHEN, CDR2 SYDVKM. The V gene lost 2 bases and the J gene lost 2 bases, with 7 bases spanning the gap. The CDR3 totals 14 residues. CDR3 sequence reads: CASSLRGAGNTIYF. The CDR3 bases are TGTGCCAGCAGTTTACGTGGCGCTGGAAACACCATATATTTT.

J is TRBJ2-5 and V is TRBV28; the match to TRBD2 covers 7 bases. With V trimmed by 2 bases and J by 4 bases, 10 bases remained unmatched. Germline CDR1 reads MDHEN; CDR2 reads SYDVKM. The CDR3 totals 16 residues. The CDR3 protein is CASSLVSGMGVETQYF. CDR3 DNA sequence: TGTGCCAGCAGTTTAGTGAGCGGGATGGGTGTAGAGACCCAGTACTTC.

In its sample, this clonotype was seen many times. This rearrangement joins TRBV7-2 to TRBJ2-7; 8 bases are a match to TRBD2. CDR3 size: 14 residues. Trimming at V came to 4 bases and at J to 4 bases, leaving 6 bases not matched to a gene. Per germline, CDR1 SGHTA and CDR2 FQGNSA. CDR3 DNA: TGTGCCAGCAGCTCGGGACTAGGTGCATACGAGCAGTACTTC. Its translation: CASSSGLGAYEQYF.

This clonotype has ten or more counts. The V and J genes are TRBV12-3 or TRBV12-4 and TRBJ1-2; no clear D gene. This CDR3 is built from 12 residues. V shed 3 bases and J shed 8 bases, with 10 bases lying between them. The CDR3: CASSFKDPGYTF. CDR3 bases: TGTGCCAGCAGTTTTAAGGACCCAGGCTACACCTTC.

This clonotype was detected many times. This sequence joins TRBV12-3 or TRBV12-4 and TRBJ2-7; 11 positions match TRBD1. V gave up 5 bases and J gave up 4 bases; unmatched junction bases: 4. This CDR3 is 14 amino acids long. In DNA, the CDR3 is TGTGCCAGCAGTAGGACAGGGGGCAGGTACGAGCAGTACTTC. Encoded protein: CASSRTGGRYEQYF.

This clonotype was detected ten times or more. The chain links TRBV28 to TRBJ1-5; the match to TRBD1 covers 10 bases. Trimming removed 6 bases from V and 4 bases from J; junction bases left unmatched: 6. CDR1 is MDHEN and CDR2 is SYDVKM in the germline V gene. The CDR3 spans 15 residues. CDR3 coding DNA: TGTGCCAGCAGAGGACAGGGGGAGAAAAATCAGCCCCAGCATTTT. Its translation is CASRGQGEKNQPQHF.

At least ten counts were recorded for this clonotype. The chain employs TRBV19 and TRBJ2-7, with D perhaps matching TRBD2 (5 bases). Deletions cut 3 bases from V and 3 bases from J, with 21 bases between. Per germline, CDR1 LNHDA and CDR2 SQIVND (reference sequence). This CDR3 has 17 amino acids. CDR3 sequence reads: CASSMPRGTGVYYEQYF. The CDR3 nucleotides read TGTGCCAGTAGTATGCCCCGGGGAACCGGTGTCTACTACGAGCAGTACTTC.

Ten or more counts support this clonotype. The rearrangement links TRBV6-2 or TRBV6-3 to TRBJ2-5; D possibly matches TRBD1 or TRBD2 (5 bases each). V was cut by 7 bases and J by 9 bases, with 15 bases left in between. CDR1 MNHEY and CDR2 SVGEGT come from the germline V gene. The CDR3 runs 12 residues. In nucleotides, the CDR3 is TGTGCCAGCATCCCGGGACCAAAGGCCCAGTACTTC. The encoded protein is CASIPGPKAQYF.

CDR3 nucleotide sequence: TGTGCCAGCAGTTACTCTTCGTTTGACTACGAGCAGTACTTC. This translates into CASSYSSFDYEQYF. This chain connects TRBV6-5 to TRBJ2-7; no clear D gene. V shed 0 bases and J shed 3 bases, with 9 bases lying between them. Per the germline V gene, CDR1 is MNHEY and CDR2 is SVGAGI. CDR3 length: 14 amino acids.